This TCR beta chain originates from a study of cytotoxic CD8 clonotypes in ibrutinib-treated CLL. This table comes from immunoSEQ multiplex PCR, and its TCRdb copy is limited to in-frame clones, with some not included. The data hold 110,000 to 150,000 clones, with 91% observed a single time. The CDR3 sequence is 12 residues long. Germline assignment: CDR1 MNHEY and CDR2 SVGAGI. V dropped 6 bases and J dropped 2 bases, with 8 bases sitting between them. This clone is a singleton in its sample. The clonotype comes from a human donor with chronic lymphocytic leukemia. The V gene is TRBV6-5, the J gene TRBJ2-7; possible D gene TRBD2, 5 bases. Sequences were derived from PBMCs, sampled after 12 months of ibrutinib treatment. CDR3 residues: CASRRAPYEQYF. The CDR3 coding sequence is TGTGCCAGCAGGCGGGCTCCCTACGAGCAGTACTTC.